This TCR beta chain was retrieved from a study of Ad26.COV2.S vaccination and SARS-CoV-2 variants (dated by TCRdb to the early 2020s). Background for the entire study: Donors in the vaccine arm were drawn from COV1001, a phase I-IIa trial of Ad26.COV2.S in healthy adults that was multicentre, randomized, double-blind and placebo-controlled. Ad26.COV2.S was administered intramuscularly at a dose of 5x10^10 or 1x10^11 viral particles, either as one shot or as two shots given 56 days apart. The specificity and breadth of SARS-CoV-2-reactive T cell receptors after Ad26.COV2.S vaccination were assessed by TCRbeta repertoire sequencing. A total of around 32 samples were included in the TCR-sequenced set, comprising about 20 Ad26.COV2.S vaccine recipients, 5 placebo recipients and 8 SARS-CoV-2 convalescent individuals. Trial participants were randomized into five groups of five, in which low-dose or high-dose Ad26.COV2.S was given once or twice, or placebo was given on both occasions. Investigators remained blinded to trial group allocation during experiments and outcome assessment. What the research found in general, with its limitations: The authors noted that total T cell responses may have been underestimated by the TCR breadth and depth analyses. After vaccination, substantial breadth of spike-specific CD8+ and CD4+ T cell responses was reported. Vaccine and placebo recipients had comparable non-spike TCR breadth, which fits with the vaccine containing only spike. Compared with placebo recipients, Ad26.COV2.S recipients showed higher spike-specific TCR breadth (P = 0.0014). The study was not powered for comparison of responses between vaccine doses or regimens.

Sample treatment or condition, as interpreted from the label and publication: over 15 received Ad26.COV2.S at low or high dose, single or two shots; several received placebo; per-sample allocation not given. For vaccine and placebo recipients, repertoires were sequenced using samples collected on day 63 after the first injection. Between 29 July and 7 August 2020, Cohort 1b enrolled some 25 adults aged 18-55 years at one site in Boston, USA. Ad26.COV2.S was a replication-incompetent adenovirus type 26 vector expressing a prefusion-stabilized SARS-CoV-2 spike protein from the original Wuhan strain. V loses 5 bases, J loses 6 bases, and the germline ends lie 13 bases apart. Taken from the germline V gene, the CDR1 and CDR2 loops are MDHEN and SYDVKM. Including the terminal cysteine and phenylalanine, the CDR3 comprises 14 residues. The read is trimmed to its CDR3 DNA, 42 bases read in frame from base 1.

TCRbeta CDR3 regions were sequenced with the immunoSEQ Assay. After extraction, genomic DNA underwent amplification by bias-controlled multiplex PCR, followed by high-throughput sequencing. As for the authors' bioinformatics: Collapsing and filtering of sequences were performed to quantify the absolute abundance of each unique TCRbeta CDR3 region. T cell fraction was estimated by normalizing TCRbeta template counts to usable DNA, with usable DNA measured through amplification of reference genes found in all nucleated cells. Repertoire TCRs were annotated as SARS-CoV-2-specific when V gene, CDR3 amino acid sequence and J gene were exactly matched to a known reactive TCR set. The reference SARS-CoV-2 TCR set was derived from MIRA and filtered for enrichment in COVID-19-positive ImmuneCODE repertoires, a step that removed public or cross-reactive TCRs. Using the MIRA antigens, annotated TCRs were further analysed by specific ORF or by position within an ORF. Breadth was defined as the number of annotated unique rearrangements divided by the total number of unique productive rearrangements, and depth was defined as the summed frequency of the annotated unique rearrangements. TCR breadth was compared between groups using two-sided Wilcoxon rank-sum tests. TCRdb provides this immuneACCESS table in a form limited to in-frame rearrangements. Some clones are lacking; in checked studies, under half of them reflect an unresolved V gene, and why the rest are absent is not known. D and trimming were read from the DNA, whereas the V and J calls and clone size are those reported in that table. In this sample the table shows some 400,000 clones, 89% of which occur a single time. Over 1.5% of the sample is taken by the ten largest.

Worth noting for this clone: Its cognate antigen has yet to be identified. No per-base quality is available; no much larger clone lies one base away.

This material consisted of peripheral blood, taken in a trial of Ad26.COV2.S vaccine versus placebo. This receptor was obtained from a person between 18 and 65 years old who received the Ad26.COV2.S COVID-19 vaccine or a placebo. The V and J segments used are TRBV28 and TRBJ2-2; TRBD1 might be the D gene, on 5 matching bases. The sequence in DNA is TGTGCCAGCAGTCCCCCTTCCAGGGCCGGGGAGCTGTTTTTT. Translated, it gives CASSPPSRAGELFF.